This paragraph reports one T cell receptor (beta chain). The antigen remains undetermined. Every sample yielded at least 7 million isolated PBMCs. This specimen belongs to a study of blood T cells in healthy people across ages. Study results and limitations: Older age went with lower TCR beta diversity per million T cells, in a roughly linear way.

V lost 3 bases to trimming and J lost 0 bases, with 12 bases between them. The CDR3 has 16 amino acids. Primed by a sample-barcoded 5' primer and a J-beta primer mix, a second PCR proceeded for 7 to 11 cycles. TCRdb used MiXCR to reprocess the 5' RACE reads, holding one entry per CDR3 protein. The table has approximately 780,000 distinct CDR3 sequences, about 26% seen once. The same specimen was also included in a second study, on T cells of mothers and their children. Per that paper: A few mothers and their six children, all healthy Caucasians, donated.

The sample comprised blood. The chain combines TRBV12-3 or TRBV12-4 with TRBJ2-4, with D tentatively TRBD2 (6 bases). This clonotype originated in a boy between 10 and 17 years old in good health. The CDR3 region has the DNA TGTGCCAGCAGTTTTATCGCGGGGATAGCCAAAAACATTCAGTACTTC. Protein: CASSFIAGIAKNIQYF.